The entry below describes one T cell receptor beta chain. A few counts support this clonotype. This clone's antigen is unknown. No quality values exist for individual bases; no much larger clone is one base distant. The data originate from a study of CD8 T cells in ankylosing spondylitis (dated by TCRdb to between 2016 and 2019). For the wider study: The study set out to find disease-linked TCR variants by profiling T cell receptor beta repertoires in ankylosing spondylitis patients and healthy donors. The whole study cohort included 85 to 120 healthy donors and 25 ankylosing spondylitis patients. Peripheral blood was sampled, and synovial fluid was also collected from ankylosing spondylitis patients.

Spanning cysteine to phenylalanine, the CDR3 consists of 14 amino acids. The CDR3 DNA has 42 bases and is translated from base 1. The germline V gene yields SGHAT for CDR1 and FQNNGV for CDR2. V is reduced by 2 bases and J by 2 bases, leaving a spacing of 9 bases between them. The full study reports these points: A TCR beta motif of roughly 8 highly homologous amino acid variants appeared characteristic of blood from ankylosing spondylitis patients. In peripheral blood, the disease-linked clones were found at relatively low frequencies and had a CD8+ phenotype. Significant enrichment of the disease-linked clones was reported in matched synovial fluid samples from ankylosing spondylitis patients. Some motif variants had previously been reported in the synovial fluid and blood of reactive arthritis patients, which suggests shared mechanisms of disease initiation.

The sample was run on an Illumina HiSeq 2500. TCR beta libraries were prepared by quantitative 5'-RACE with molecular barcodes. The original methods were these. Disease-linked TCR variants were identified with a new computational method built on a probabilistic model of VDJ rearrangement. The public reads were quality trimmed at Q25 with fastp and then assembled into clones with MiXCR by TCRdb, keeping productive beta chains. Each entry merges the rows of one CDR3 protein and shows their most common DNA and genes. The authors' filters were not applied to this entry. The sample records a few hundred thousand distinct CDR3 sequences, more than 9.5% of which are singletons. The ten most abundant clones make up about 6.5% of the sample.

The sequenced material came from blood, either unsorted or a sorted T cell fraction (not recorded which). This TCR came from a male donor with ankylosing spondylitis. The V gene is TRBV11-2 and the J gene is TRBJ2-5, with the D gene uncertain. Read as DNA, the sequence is TGTGCCAGCAGCTTAAATCCAGCGCAAGAGACCCAGTACTTC. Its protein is CASSLNPAQETQYF.